A single sample is the source of the 27 T cell receptor beta chains below, sequenced in a study of CD8 T cells in ankylosing spondylitis. TCRdb used MiXCR to reprocess the 5' RACE reads, holding one entry per CDR3 protein. The sample has about 350,000 distinct CDR3 sequences; 20% to 25% are singletons. The source material was blood, either unsorted or a sorted T cell fraction (not recorded which). The receptors were gathered from a male donor with ankylosing spondylitis or in good health (not recorded which).

The rearrangement links TRBV10-3 to TRBJ2-7, with 8 bases fitting TRBD2. Unmatched junction bases numbered 1, after V lost 4 bases and J lost 2 bases. The CDR3 contains 13 residues. CDR1 and CDR2 (germline): ENHRY, SYGVKD. CDR3 DNA: TGTGCCATCAGTGGTAGCGGGACCTACGAGCAGTACTTC. It encodes CAISGSGTYEQYF.

The chain uses TRBV7-9 and TRBJ2-1; the match to TRBD1 covers 7 bases. The CDR3 is 15 amino acids. The V and J ends lost 3 bases and 5 bases, in that order; junction bases with no gene match: 7. Germline V CDR1 and CDR2: SEHNR, FQNEAQ (reference sequence). The CDR3 region is CASSFWTGGNNEQFF. In nucleotides, the CDR3 is TGTGCCAGCAGCTTCTGGACAGGAGGAAACAATGAGCAGTTCTTC.

This clonotype was observed a few times. The rearrangement uses TRBV12-3 or TRBV12-4 and TRBJ2-3; 9 bases fit TRBD1. The V gene end was trimmed by 8 bases and the J gene end by 3 bases; junction bases not matched to a gene: 6. This CDR3 region has 14 residues. CDR3 sequence (DNA): TGTGCCAGCCGAGGACAGGGGAAAACAGATACGCAGTATTTT. Its protein is CASRGQGKTDTQYF.

The chain links TRBV5-8 to TRBJ1-1; D unresolved. CDR3 length: 16 residues. Per the germline V gene, CDR1 is SGHTS and CDR2 is YDEGEE. V lost 0 bases to trimming and J lost 0 bases, with 12 bases between them. Here the CDR3 DNA reads TGTGCCAGCAGCTTGGAGGGTGGGATTATGAACACTGAAGCTTTCTTT. Amino acids: CASSLEGGIMNTEAFF. The entire variable domain, with the rest obtained from reference TRBV5-8 and TRBJ1-1, is as follows: EAGVTQSPTHLIKTRGQQATLRCSPISGHTSVYWYQQALGLGLQFLLWYDEGEERNRGNFPPRFSGRQFPNYSSELNVNALELEDSALYLCASSLEGGIMNTEAFFGQGTRLTVV.

The chain combines TRBV29-1 with TRBJ2-1; D gene unclear. The germline CDR1 and CDR2 sequences are SQVTM and ANQGSEA. This CDR3 is 15 amino acids long. V shed 6 bases and J shed 3 bases, with 18 bases lying between them. The CDR3 protein is CSVATPHLFYNEQFF. The CDR3 region has the DNA TGCAGCGTGGCGACACCGCACCTTTTCTACAATGAGCAGTTCTTC.

The rearrangement links TRBV7-2 to TRBJ2-7; TRBD2 matches at 12 bases. The CDR3 totals 17 residues. Germline V gives CDR1 SGHTA, CDR2 FQGNSA. V trimming: 5 bases; J trimming: 0 bases; junction bases outside the gene matches: 8. In DNA, the CDR3 is TGTGCCAGCAGCAACCCCACTAGCGGGGGGAACTCCTACGAGCAGTACTTC. It translates to CASSNPTSGGNSYEQYF.

The rearrangement links TRBV20-1 to TRBJ1-5, with 10 bases matching TRBD1. CDR1 DFQATT and CDR2 SNEGSKA come from the germline V gene (reference sequence). The length of the CDR3 is 14 residues. After removal of 5 bases from V and 2 bases from J, the junction contained 3 bases not matched to a gene. The CDR3 DNA follows: TGCAGTGCTCACGGGACAGGGGGCAATCAGCCCCAGCATTTT. Its protein product is CSAHGTGGNQPQHF.

V and J are TRBV7-3 and TRBJ2-7; the match to TRBD1 covers 9 bases. The V segment lost 5 bases and the J segment 9 bases; nucleotides outside the gene matches: 17. Germline V CDR1 and CDR2: SGHTA, FQGTGA. The CDR3 length is 16 residues. The CDR3: CASSEKFRDRDNWQYF. The CDR3 DNA reads TGTGCCAGCAGCGAAAAGTTCCGGGACAGGGATAATTGGCAGTACTTC.

This clonotype was found a few times. This chain connects TRBV29-1 to TRBJ2-3; D could derive from TRBD1 or TRBD2 (6 bases each). Trimming took 5 bases from V and 6 from J, leaving 15 bases between them. The CDR3 runs to 13 residues. Looked up from germline, CDR1 is SQVTM and CDR2 is ANQGSEA. The CDR3 region has the DNA TGCAGCGTTCCACTGGGGGGCCTGGATACGCAGTATTTT. Translated, it gives CSVPLGGLDTQYF.

This clonotype has a count of ten or more. CDR3: CASSQDTGRGSDTQYF. In DNA form, the CDR3 reads TGTGCCAGCAGCCAAGATACAGGGAGGGGTTCAGATACGCAGTATTTT. The chain links TRBV3-1 to TRBJ2-3; the D gene is possibly TRBD2 (7 bases). Trimming cost V 0 bases and J 4 bases, with 14 bases left between them. The CDR3 has 16 residues. Germline values: CDR1 LGHDT, CDR2 YNNKEL (reference sequence).

V and J are TRBV2 and TRBJ2-1; 10 bases are a match to TRBD1. Germline trimming cut 7 bases from V and 8 bases from J; bases unmatched to any gene: 8. Germline loops: CDR1 SNHLY, CDR2 FYNNEI. The CDR3 runs 14 residues. The CDR3 region is CASIRDRGSDEQFF. DNA for the CDR3: TGTGCCAGCATCCGGGACAGGGGATCTGATGAGCAGTTCTTC.

The genes are TRBV12-3 or TRBV12-4 and TRBJ2-3; 9 positions agree with TRBD2. The CDR3 covers 15 residues. V lost 4 bases, J lost 4 bases, and 6 bases stayed unmatched. The CDR3 region is CASSSASGVSDTQYF. As DNA, the CDR3 is TGTGCCAGCAGTTCGGCTAGCGGGGTTTCAGATACGCAGTATTTT.

V gene TRBV12-3 or TRBV12-4 combines with J gene TRBJ1-4; no firm D call. V lost 8 bases to trimming and J lost 10 bases, with 14 bases between them. The CDR3 totals 12 residues. In DNA, the CDR3 is TGTGCCAGCGGCGGGATCTTAGGAAAACTGTTTTTT. Protein product: CASGGILGKLFF.

This rearrangement joins TRBV27 to TRBJ2-1, with 8 bases identical to TRBD2. V was clipped by 4 bases and J by 0 bases; unmatched bases: 5. Germline CDR1 reads MNHEY; CDR2 reads SMNVEV (reference sequence). This CDR3 spans 16 amino acids. The CDR3: CASSSGRGASYNEQFF. Written as DNA, the CDR3 is TGTGCCAGCAGTTCAGGGCGGGGGGCCTCCTACAATGAGCAGTTCTTC.

This clonotype was seen many times. This rearrangement joins TRBV9 to TRBJ2-3; D perhaps matches TRBD2 (6 bases). The germline V and J ends were trimmed by 2 bases and 0 bases, with 10 bases remaining between them. The CDR3 loop spans 15 amino acids. Germline V gene lookup returns CDR1 SGDLS and CDR2 YYNGEE. As DNA, the CDR3 is TGTGCCAGCAGCGTCGAGGGGACTAGCACAGATACGCAGTATTTT. It codes for CASSVEGTSTDTQYF.

This chain's CDR3 is CSARPSGGLSDTQYF. The CDR3 nucleotides read TGCAGTGCTAGGCCTAGCGGGGGGTTGTCAGATACGCAGTATTTT. This chain joins TRBV20-1 and TRBJ2-3, with 11 bases fitting TRBD2. The CDR3 totals 15 residues. V lost 3 bases, J lost 4 bases, and 6 bases stayed unmatched. Germline V gives CDR1 DFQATT, CDR2 SNEGSKA (reference sequence).

This clonotype appeared a few times. The chain has TRBV12-3 or TRBV12-4 and TRBJ2-5, with D perhaps TRBD1 or TRBD2 (5 bases each). The CDR3 is made up of 14 amino acids. V lost 5 bases and J lost 2, with 12 bases in between. The CDR3 protein is CASSQGPAQETQYF. In DNA, the CDR3 is TGTGCCAGCAGTCAGGGACCGGCGCAAGAGACCCAGTACTTC.

This clonotype showed up just a few times. The V gene is TRBV12-3 or TRBV12-4, the J gene TRBJ2-5, with unresolved D. Trimming removed 5 bases at V and 5 bases at J, with 9 bases between. The CDR3 totals 12 residues. The CDR3 loop reads CASSPLGETQYF. The CDR3 nucleotides are TGTGCCAGCAGTCCCCTAGGGGAGACCCAGTACTTC.

This clonotype has only a few counts. The CDR3 region has the DNA TGTGCCAGCAGTCAGCGGGGGGCCTCCTACAATGAGCAGTTCTTC. This translates into CASSQRGASYNEQFF. The chain links TRBV6-1 to TRBJ2-1, with 9 bases that match TRBD2. The CDR3 sequence is 15 residues long. Trimming at V came to 5 bases and at J to 0 bases, leaving 2 bases not matched to a gene. The germline CDR1 and CDR2 sequences are MNHNS and SASEGT.

This clonotype was seen many times. The V and J genes are TRBV29-1 and TRBJ2-1; D remains unclear. CDR3 length equals 13 residues. The germline CDR1 and CDR2 sequences are SQVTM and ANQGSEA. With 1 base removed from V and 4 bases from J, the gap between germline ends came to 8 bases. The CDR3 protein is CSVEVGEYNEQFF. CDR3 coding DNA: TGCAGCGTTGAAGTCGGAGAGTACAATGAGCAGTTCTTC.

The V call is TRBV15, the J call TRBJ2-5; a possible D gene is TRBD2 (5 bases). The CDR3 loop spans 15 amino acids. The ends were cut back, 3 bases at V and 2 bases at J, with 13 bases in the middle. Germline V gene lookup returns CDR1 LNHNV and CDR2 YYDKDF (reference sequence). The CDR3: CATSSGPGKQETQYF. CDR3 coding DNA: TGTGCCACCAGCAGCGGGCCGGGAAAACAAGAGACCCAGTACTTC.

This clonotype was picked up a small number of times. This chain connects TRBV12-3 or TRBV12-4 to TRBJ2-7; 9 bases line up with TRBD1. The CDR3 totals 15 residues. V trimming: 8 bases; J trimming: 3 bases; junction bases outside the gene matches: 11. CDR3 region: CASSPGTGPGYEQYF. As DNA, the CDR3 is TGTGCCAGCTCTCCCGGGACAGGGCCCGGCTACGAGCAGTACTTC.

Only a few counts were recorded for this clonotype. This chain links TRBV4-1 with TRBJ2-7; 10 bases align to TRBD2. The CDR3 consists of 14 residues. The V segment lost 1 base and the J segment 7 bases; nucleotides outside the gene matches: 4. The germline V gene has CDR1 MGHRA and CDR2 YSYEKL. CDR3 sequence: CASSQVGLAVEQYF. The CDR3 region has the DNA TGCGCCAGCAGCCAAGTTGGACTAGCGGTTGAGCAGTACTTC.

The rearrangement links TRBV12-3 or TRBV12-4 to TRBJ2-2; D unresolved. V lost 6 bases, J lost 6 bases, and 14 bases lay in between. There are 14 residues in the CDR3. The CDR3 region is CASSPTRVPGELFF. CDR3 bases: TGTGCCAGCAGCCCTACTCGAGTCCCCGGGGAGCTGTTTTTT.

This clonotype has only one observation. The chain is built from TRBV3-1 and TRBJ2-7; D gene unclear. Germline V lookup: CDR1 LGHDT, CDR2 YNNKEL (reference sequence). The ends were cut back, 0 bases at V and 3 bases at J, with 9 bases in the middle. The CDR3 has 14 amino acids. CDR3 coding DNA: TGTGCCAGCAGCCAAGACAATAAGGACTACGAGCAGTACTTC. It encodes CASSQDNKDYEQYF.

The V call is TRBV29-1, the J call TRBJ2-2; D might be TRBD1 (5 bases). This CDR3 has 11 amino acids. Germline CDR1 reads SQVTM; CDR2 reads ANQGSEA. Trimming removed 7 bases at V and 6 bases at J, with 9 bases between. CDR3: CSAPRAGELFF. The DNA of the CDR3 is TGCAGCGCCCCCAGGGCCGGGGAGCTGTTTTTT.

The V and J genes are TRBV6-1 and TRBJ2-7, with 9 bases matching TRBD1. The V gene end was trimmed by 7 bases and the J gene end by 0 bases; junction bases not matched to a gene: 4. Germline V gene data show CDR1 as MNHNS and CDR2 as SASEGT. The CDR3 is 14 amino acids. In nucleotides, the CDR3 is TGTGCCAGCACCCGGACAGGGGTCTCCTACGAGCAGTACTTC. Residues: CASTRTGVSYEQYF.